This T cell receptor (beta chain) was identified during a study of CD8 T cells in Susac syndrome. V shed 4 bases and J shed 4 bases, with 9 bases lying between them. Germline CDR1 is SGHKS and CDR2 is YYEKEE (reference sequence). The CDR3 has 13 amino acids. Random hexamers served to reverse transcribe roughly 0.45 to 1 ug RNA. The amplification used immunoSEQ multiplex PCR on TCR beta CDR3; it spanned 54 Vbeta and 13 Jbeta. TCRdb reprocessed the immunoSEQ multiplex PCR reads via MiXCR and lists one record per CDR3 protein. The sample includes fewer than 300,000 distinct CDR3 sequences, about 85% of them seen just once. Negative isolation was applied to CD8+ and CD4+ T cells, and FACS enrichment was applied to TEMRA cells.

The rearrangement uses TRBV5-5 and TRBJ1-5; D perhaps matches TRBD1 (6 bases). This sequence was found in a human donor with multiple sclerosis. The specimen was CD8+ T cells from PBMCs. The CDR3 nucleotides are TGTGCCAGCAGCCCAGGGGCAAATCAGCCCCAGCATTTT. Translation gives CASSPGANQPQHF. Drawing the rest from reference TRBV5-5 and TRBJ1-5, the complete variable domain is DAGVTQSPTHLIKTRGQQVTLRCSPISGHKSVSWYQQVLGQGPQFIFQYYEKEERGRGNFPDRFSARQFPNYSSELNVNALLLGDSALYLCASSPGANQPQHFGDGTRLSIL.